This TCR beta chain was identified during a study of T cell repertoires in cytomegalovirus infection. Looking at the study overall: The public TCR beta signatures pointed to both CMV infection and matching HLA type.

Study-wide findings and caveats: Across the ex vivo response, the dominant clonotypes were HLA-C-restricted CMV-specific TCR beta clonotypes.

Looked up from germline, CDR1 is SGHTA and CDR2 is FQGNSA. V was trimmed by 4 bases and J by 1 base, leaving 17 bases between them. This CDR3 is 17 amino acids long. TCRdb called the reads again in MiXCR, with one record for every CDR3 protein. This table holds hundreds of thousands of distinct CDR3 sequences, approximately 32% found once. This clonotype was observed at least ten times. What it recognizes is unknown. The genes are TRBV7-2 and TRBJ2-1; D remains ambiguous. Sequencing was performed on cultured PBMCs, taken from culture after CMV antigen stimulation. The receptor was derived from a human donor in good health (CMV status not recorded). Some clones in this sample may be carry-over from other donors' samples. The CDR3 here is CASSSEPARSSYNEQFF. CDR3 nucleotides: TGTGCCAGCAGCTCCGAACCGGCGCGTTCTTCCTACAATGAGCAGTTCTTC.